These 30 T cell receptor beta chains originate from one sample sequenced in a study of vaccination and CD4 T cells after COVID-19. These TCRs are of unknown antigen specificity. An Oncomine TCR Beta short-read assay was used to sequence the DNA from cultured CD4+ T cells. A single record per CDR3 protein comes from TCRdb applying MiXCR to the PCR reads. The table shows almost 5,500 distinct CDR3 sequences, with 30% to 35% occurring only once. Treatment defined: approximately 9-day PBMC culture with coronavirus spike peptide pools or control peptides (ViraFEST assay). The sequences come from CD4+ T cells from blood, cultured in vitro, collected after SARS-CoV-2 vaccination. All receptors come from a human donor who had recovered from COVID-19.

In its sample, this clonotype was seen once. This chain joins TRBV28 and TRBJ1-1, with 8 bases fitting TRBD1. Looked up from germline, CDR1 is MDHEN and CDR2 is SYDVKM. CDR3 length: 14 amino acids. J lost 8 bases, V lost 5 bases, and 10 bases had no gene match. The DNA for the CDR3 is TGTGCCAGCAGTCTTCCGGGACAGGTGACAGAAGCTTTCTTT. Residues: CASSLPGQVTEAFF.

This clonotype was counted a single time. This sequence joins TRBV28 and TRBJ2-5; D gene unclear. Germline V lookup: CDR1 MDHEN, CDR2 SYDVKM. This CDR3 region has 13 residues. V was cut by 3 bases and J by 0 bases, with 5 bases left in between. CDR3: CASSFPNQETQYF. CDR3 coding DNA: TGTGCCAGCAGTTTTCCAAACCAAGAGACCCAGTACTTC.

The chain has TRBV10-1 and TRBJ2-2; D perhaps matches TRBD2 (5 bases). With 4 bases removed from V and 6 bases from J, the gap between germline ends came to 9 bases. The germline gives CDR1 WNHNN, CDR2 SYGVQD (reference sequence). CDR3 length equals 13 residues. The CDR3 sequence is CASSVGESGELFF. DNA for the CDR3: TGCGCCAGCAGTGTCGGGGAGTCCGGGGAGCTGTTTTTT.

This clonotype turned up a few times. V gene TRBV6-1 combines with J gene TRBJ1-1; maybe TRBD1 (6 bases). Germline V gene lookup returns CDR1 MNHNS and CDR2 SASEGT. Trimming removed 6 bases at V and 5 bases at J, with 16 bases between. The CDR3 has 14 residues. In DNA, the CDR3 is TGTGCCAGCAGGGCGGCCGGGGGCAGTACTGAAGCTTTCTTT. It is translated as CASRAAGGSTEAFF.

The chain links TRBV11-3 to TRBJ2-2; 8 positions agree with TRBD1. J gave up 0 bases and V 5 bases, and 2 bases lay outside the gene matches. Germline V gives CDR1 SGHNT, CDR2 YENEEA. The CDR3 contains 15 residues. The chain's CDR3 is CASSLGQANTGELFF. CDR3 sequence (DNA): TGTGCCAGCAGCCTGGGACAGGCGAACACCGGGGAGCTGTTTTTT. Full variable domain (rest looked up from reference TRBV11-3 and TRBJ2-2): EAGVVQSPRYKIIEKKQPVAFWCNPISGHNTLYWYLQNLGQGPELLIRYENEEAVDDSQLPKDRFSAERLKGVDSTLKIQPAELGDSAVYLCASSLGQANTGELFFGEGSRLTVL.

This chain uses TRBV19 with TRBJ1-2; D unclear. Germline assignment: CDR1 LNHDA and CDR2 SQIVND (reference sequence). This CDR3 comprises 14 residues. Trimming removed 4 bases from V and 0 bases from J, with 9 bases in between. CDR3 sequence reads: CASSKGTTNYGYTF. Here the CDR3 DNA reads TGTGCCAGTAGTAAGGGCACTACTAACTATGGCTACACCTTC. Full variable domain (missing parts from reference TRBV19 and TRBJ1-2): DGGITQSPKYLFRKEGQNVTLSCEQNLNHDAMYWYRQDPGQGLRLIYYSQIVNDFQKGDIAEGYSVSREKKESFPLTVTSAQKNPTAFYLCASSKGTTNYGYTFGSGTRLTVV.

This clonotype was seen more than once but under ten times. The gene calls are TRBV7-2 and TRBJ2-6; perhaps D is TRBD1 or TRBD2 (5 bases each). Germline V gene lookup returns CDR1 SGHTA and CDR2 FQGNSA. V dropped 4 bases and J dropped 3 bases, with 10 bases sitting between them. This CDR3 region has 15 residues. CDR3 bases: TGTGCCAGCAGCTCGAGGGGACGTGGGGCCAACGTCCTGACTTTC. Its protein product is CASSSRGRGANVLTF.

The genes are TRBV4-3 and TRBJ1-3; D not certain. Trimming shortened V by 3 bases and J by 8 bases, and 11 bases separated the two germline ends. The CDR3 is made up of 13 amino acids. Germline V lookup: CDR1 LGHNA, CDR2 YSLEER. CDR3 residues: CASSQGGWDTIYF. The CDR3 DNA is TGCGCCAGCAGCCAGGGCGGGTGGGACACCATATATTTT.

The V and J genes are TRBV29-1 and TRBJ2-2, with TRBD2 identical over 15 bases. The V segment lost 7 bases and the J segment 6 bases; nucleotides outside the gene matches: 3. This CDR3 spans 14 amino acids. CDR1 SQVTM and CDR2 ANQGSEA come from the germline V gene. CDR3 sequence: CSAGLAGGPGELFF. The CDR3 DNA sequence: TGCAGCGCCGGACTAGCGGGAGGGCCCGGGGAGCTGTTTTTT.

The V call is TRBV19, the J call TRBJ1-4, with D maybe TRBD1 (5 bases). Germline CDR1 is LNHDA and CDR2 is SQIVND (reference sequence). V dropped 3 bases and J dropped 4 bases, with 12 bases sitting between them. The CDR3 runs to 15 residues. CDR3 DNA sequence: TGTGCCAGTAGTATGCTGGGGACGGATAATGAAAAACTGTTTTTT. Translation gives CASSMLGTDNEKLFF.

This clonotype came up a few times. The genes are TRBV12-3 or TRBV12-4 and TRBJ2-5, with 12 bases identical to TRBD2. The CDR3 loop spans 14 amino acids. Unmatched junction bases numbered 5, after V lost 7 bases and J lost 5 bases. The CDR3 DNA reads TGTGCCAGCACGATCCTAGCGGGAGGGGAGACCCAGTACTTC. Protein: CASTILAGGETQYF.

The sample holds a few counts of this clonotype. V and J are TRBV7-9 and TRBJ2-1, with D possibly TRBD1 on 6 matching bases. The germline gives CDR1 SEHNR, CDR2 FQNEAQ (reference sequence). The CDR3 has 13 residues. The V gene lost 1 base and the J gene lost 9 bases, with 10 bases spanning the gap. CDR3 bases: TGTGCCAGCAGCTTAGTCCCCAGGGGTGAGCAGTTCTTC. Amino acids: CASSLVPRGEQFF. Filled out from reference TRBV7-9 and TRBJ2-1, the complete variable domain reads DTGVSQNPRHKITKRGQNVTFRCDPISEHNRLYWYRQTLGQGPEFLTYFQNEAQLEKSRLLSDRFSAERPKGSFSTLEIQRTEQGDSAMYLCASSLVPRGEQFFGPGTRLTVL.

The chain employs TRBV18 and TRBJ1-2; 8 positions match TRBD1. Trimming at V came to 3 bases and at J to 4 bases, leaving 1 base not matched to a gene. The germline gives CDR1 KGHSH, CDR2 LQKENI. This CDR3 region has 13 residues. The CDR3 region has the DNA TGTGCCAGCTCACCTGGGACAGGCTATGGCTACACCTTC. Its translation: CASSPGTGYGYTF.

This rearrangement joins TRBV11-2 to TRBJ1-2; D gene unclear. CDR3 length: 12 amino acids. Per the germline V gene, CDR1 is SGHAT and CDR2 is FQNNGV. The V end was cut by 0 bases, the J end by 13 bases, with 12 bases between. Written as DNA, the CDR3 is TGTGCCAGCAGCTTAGAGGAGGGAAAGAGCACCTTC. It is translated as CASSLEEGKSTF.

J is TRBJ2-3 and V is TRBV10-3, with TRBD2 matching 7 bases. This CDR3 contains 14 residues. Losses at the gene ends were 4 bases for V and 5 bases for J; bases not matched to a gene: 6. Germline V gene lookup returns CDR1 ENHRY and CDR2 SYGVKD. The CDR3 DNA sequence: TGTGCCATCAGTGGACCTACTAGCGAAGATACGCAGTATTTT. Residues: CAISGPTSEDTQYF.

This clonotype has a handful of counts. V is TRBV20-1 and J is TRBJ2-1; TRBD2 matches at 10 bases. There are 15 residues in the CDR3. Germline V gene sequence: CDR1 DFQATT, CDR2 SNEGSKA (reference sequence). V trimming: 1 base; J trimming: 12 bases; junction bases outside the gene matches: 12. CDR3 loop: CSARGRSSGRQAQFF. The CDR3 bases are TGCAGTGCTAGAGGACGGAGTAGCGGGAGGCAGGCGCAGTTCTTC.

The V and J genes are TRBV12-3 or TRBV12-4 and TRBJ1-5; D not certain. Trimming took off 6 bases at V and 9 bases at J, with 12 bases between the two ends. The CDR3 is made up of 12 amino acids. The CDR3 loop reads CASSPTLRPQHF. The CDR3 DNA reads TGTGCCAGCAGCCCAACCCTTAGGCCCCAGCATTTT.

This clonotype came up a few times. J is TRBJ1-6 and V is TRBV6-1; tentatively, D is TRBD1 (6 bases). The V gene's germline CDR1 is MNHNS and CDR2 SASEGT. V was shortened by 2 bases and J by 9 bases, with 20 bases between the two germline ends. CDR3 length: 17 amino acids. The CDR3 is CASSEWLGGRNISPLHF. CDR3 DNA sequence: TGTGCCAGCAGTGAATGGTTGGGGGGCAGGAATATTTCACCCCTCCACTTT.

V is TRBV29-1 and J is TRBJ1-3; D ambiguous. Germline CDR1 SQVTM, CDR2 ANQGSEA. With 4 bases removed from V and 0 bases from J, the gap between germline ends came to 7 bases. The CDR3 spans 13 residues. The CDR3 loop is CSVVSDSGNTIYF. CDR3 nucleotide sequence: TGCAGCGTTGTATCAGACTCTGGAAACACCATATATTTT.

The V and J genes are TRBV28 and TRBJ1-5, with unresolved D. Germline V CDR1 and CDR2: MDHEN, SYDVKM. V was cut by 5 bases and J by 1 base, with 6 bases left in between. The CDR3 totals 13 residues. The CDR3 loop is CASSKESNQPQHF. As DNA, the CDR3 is TGTGCCAGCAGTAAAGAAAGCAATCAGCCCCAGCATTTT. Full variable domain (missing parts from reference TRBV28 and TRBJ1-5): DVKVTQSSRYLVKRTGEKVFLECVQDMDHENMFWYRQDPGLGLRLIYFSYDVKMKEKGDIPEGYSVSREKKERFSLILESASTNQTSMYLCASSKESNQPQHFGDGTRLSIL.

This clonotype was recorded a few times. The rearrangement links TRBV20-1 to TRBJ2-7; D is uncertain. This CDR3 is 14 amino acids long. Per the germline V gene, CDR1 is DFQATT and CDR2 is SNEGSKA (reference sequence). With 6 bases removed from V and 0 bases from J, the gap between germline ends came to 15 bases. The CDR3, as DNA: TGCAGTGCCACTTCCCCTTGGGGCTCCTACGAGCAGTACTTC. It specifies CSATSPWGSYEQYF.

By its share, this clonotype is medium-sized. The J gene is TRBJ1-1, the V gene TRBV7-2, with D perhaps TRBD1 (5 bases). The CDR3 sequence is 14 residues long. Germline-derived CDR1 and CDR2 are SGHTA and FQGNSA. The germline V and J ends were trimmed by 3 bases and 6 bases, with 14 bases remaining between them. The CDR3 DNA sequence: TGTGCCAGCAGCTTGGGGGGGTATGAGGCTGAAGCTTTCTTT. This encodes CASSLGGYEAEAFF.

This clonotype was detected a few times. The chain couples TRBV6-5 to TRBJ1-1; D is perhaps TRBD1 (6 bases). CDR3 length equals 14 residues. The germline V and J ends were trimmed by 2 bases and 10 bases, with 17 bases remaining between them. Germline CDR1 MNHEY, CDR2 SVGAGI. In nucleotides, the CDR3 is TGTGCCAGCAGTTACACCCGACAGGCGATGGGAGCTTTCTTT. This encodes CASSYTRQAMGAFF.

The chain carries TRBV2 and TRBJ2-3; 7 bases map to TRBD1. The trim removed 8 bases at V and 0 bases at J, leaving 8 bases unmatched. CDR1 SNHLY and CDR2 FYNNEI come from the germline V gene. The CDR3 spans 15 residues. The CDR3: CASAAPGQSTDTQYF. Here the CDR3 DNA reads TGTGCCAGCGCCGCGCCGGGACAGAGCACAGATACGCAGTATTTT.

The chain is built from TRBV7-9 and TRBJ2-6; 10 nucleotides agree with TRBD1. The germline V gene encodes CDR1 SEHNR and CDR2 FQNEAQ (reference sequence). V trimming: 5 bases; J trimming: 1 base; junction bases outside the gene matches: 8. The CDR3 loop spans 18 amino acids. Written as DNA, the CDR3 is TGTGCCAGCAGCCCGACCGGGGACAGGGGTTCTGGGGCCAACGTCCTGACTTTC. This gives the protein CASSPTGDRGSGANVLTF.

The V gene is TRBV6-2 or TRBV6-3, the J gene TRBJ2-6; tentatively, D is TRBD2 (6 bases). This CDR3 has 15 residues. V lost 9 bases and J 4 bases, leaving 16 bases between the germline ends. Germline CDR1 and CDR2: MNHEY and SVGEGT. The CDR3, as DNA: TGTGCCAGTTCCCACGGGAGCGAAGGGGCCAACGTCCTGACTTTC. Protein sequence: CASSHGSEGANVLTF.

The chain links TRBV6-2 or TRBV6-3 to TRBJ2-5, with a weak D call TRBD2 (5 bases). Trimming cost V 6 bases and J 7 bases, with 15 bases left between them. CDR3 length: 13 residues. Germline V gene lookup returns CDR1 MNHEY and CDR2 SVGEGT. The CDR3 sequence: CASSSLAPGTQYF. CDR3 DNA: TGTGCCAGCAGCTCTTTAGCGCCAGGGACCCAGTACTTC.

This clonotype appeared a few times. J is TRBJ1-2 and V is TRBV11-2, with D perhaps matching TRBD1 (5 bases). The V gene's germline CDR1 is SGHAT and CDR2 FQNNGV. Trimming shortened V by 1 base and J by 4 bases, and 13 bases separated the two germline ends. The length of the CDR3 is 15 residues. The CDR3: CASSLARDGGYGYTF. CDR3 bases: TGTGCCAGCAGCTTAGCAAGGGACGGCGGCTATGGCTACACCTTC.

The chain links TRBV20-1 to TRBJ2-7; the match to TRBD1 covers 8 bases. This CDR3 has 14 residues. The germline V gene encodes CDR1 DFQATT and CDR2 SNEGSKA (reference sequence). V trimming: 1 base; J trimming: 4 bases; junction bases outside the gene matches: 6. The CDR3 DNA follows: TGCAGTGCTAGAGGGTCAGGGGGCGAGTACGAGCAGTACTTC. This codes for CSARGSGGEYEQYF.

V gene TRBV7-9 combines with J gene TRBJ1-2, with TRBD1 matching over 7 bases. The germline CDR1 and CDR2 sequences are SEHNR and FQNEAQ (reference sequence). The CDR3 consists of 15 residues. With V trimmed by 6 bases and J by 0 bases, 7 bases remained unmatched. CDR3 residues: CASSYGTVANYGYTF. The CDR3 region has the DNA TGTGCCAGCAGTTACGGGACAGTAGCTAACTATGGCTACACCTTC.